This T cell receptor (beta chain) was sequenced in a study of blood T cells in healthy people across ages. Broader study findings: Diversity of TCR beta per million T cells declined in a roughly linear way with age.

Per the germline V gene, CDR1 is MGHRA and CDR2 is YSYEKL. The CDR3 contains 16 residues. V lost 0 bases and J lost 1, with 10 bases in between. Ranging in age from roughly 6 to 90, the donors were healthy Caucasian individuals from Russia. Peripheral blood from each donor was collected in a volume of 9.5 to 10 milliliters. Remarks on this clonotype: As yet, its antigen is unknown.

Alongside a J-beta primer mix, a sample-barcoded 5' primer served in a second PCR lasting roughly 7 to 11 cycles. Each TCR beta cDNA got a 12-nucleotide random molecular identifier. TCRdb processed the 5' RACE reads anew with MiXCR; each CDR3 protein has one entry. The table shows 910,000 or so distinct CDR3 sequences, with just over 50% occurring only once. Material for sequencing was blood. The chain uses TRBV4-1 and TRBJ2-4; unclear D gene. The receptor comes from a woman aged 60-75 years in good health. This CDR3 reads CASSQDLRRAKNIQYF. The CDR3, as DNA: TGCGCCAGCAGCCAAGATCTGCGGCGCGCCAAAAACATTCAGTACTTC.